Listed below are T cell receptor beta chains from one sample, sequenced in a study of blood T cell repertoires in COVID-19. The table came from immunoSEQ multiplex PCR; TCRdb's copy has only in-frame clones and leaves some out. The sample records around 120,000 clones, roughly 85% being singletons. Material for sequencing was peripheral blood. These receptors were obtained from a man aged 80 or over with acute or convalescent COVID-19. CDR3s include the opening cysteine and the closing phenylalanine or tryptophan. D genes are given only for firm matches. Size values are once, few and many counts, or a class for expanded clones, and some rows have none.

cdr3_nt: TGTGCCTGCTGCCGGGGGGGGCTGGATGGCTACACCTTC; cdr3_aa: CACCRGGLDGYTF; d_call: .; v_call: TRBV2; j_call: TRBJ1-2; clone_size: .
cdr3_nt: TGCGCCAGCAGCCCCCCCGGGGGGCCCTGGGAGACCCAGTACTTC; cdr3_aa: CASSPPGGPWETQYF; d_call: .; v_call: TRBV5-1; j_call: TRBJ2-5; clone_size: .
cdr3_nt: TGTGCCAGCTCACGAGAGACGGGTAATGAAAAACTGTTTTTT; cdr3_aa: CASSRETGNEKLFF; d_call: .; v_call: TRBV18; j_call: TRBJ1-4; clone_size: .
cdr3_nt: TGTGCCAGCAGCTTCGACAGCTCTGGAAACACCATATATTTT; cdr3_aa: CASSFDSSGNTIYF; d_call: .; v_call: TRBV7-2; j_call: TRBJ1-3; clone_size: .
cdr3_nt: TGTGCCAGCAGTTTACCCCCCAGGGGCGGCAATCAGCCCCAGCATTTT; cdr3_aa: CASSLPPRGGNQPQHF; d_call: .; v_call: TRBV6-5; j_call: TRBJ1-5; clone_size: .
cdr3_nt: TGTGCCAGCACTAGCGGGGTCTACGAGCAGTACTTC; cdr3_aa: CASTSGVYEQYF; d_call: TRBD2; v_call: TRBV28; j_call: TRBJ2-7; clone_size: .
cdr3_nt: TGTGCCAGCAGTGTTCGGCGGGAAAATTCACCCCTCCACTTT; cdr3_aa: CASSVRRENSPLHF; d_call: .; v_call: TRBV2; j_call: TRBJ1-6; clone_size: .
cdr3_nt: TGTGCCAGCTCACCTCGACAGTTTGGGGAGCTGTTTTTT; cdr3_aa: CASSPRQFGELFF; d_call: .; v_call: TRBV18; j_call: TRBJ2-2; clone_size: .
cdr3_nt: TGTGCCAGTAGTATAGACGGCAGGGACTATGGCTACACCTTC; cdr3_aa: CASSIDGRDYGYTF; d_call: .; v_call: TRBV19; j_call: TRBJ1-2; clone_size: .
cdr3_nt: TGCGCCAGCAGCTCGACCGGACAGGAGAATGAAAAACTGTTTTTT; cdr3_aa: CASSSTGQENEKLFF; d_call: TRBD1; v_call: TRBV5-1; j_call: TRBJ1-4; clone_size: few
cdr3_nt: TGTGCCGGGGGACAGGGTAATCAGCCCCAGCATTTT; cdr3_aa: CAGGQGNQPQHF; d_call: TRBD1; v_call: TRBV30; j_call: TRBJ1-5; clone_size: .
cdr3_nt: TGCGCCAGCAGCTTGGAAGGGGGCGGCAATCAGCCCCAGCATTTT; cdr3_aa: CASSLEGGGNQPQHF; d_call: TRBD1; v_call: TRBV5-1; j_call: TRBJ1-5; clone_size: .
cdr3_nt: TGCGCCAGCAGCCAAGTCGAGGCGGGAGGGCCCGGCGAGCAGTTCTTC; cdr3_aa: CASSQVEAGGPGEQFF; d_call: TRBD2; v_call: TRBV4-3; j_call: TRBJ2-1; clone_size: .
cdr3_nt: TGTGCCAGCAGCGTAGGCGTCGCGAGGAGTGAGCAGTTCTTC; cdr3_aa: CASSVGVARSEQFF; d_call: .; v_call: TRBV9; j_call: TRBJ2-1; clone_size: .
cdr3_nt: TGTGCCAGCAGCTTAGGGGGGCAAAGGGGTCAGCCCCAGCATTTT; cdr3_aa: CASSLGGQRGQPQHF; d_call: .; v_call: TRBV7-8; j_call: TRBJ1-5; clone_size: .
cdr3_nt: TGTGCCAGCAGCTTACAGGGGGCGGAGACCCAGTACTTC; cdr3_aa: CASSLQGAETQYF; d_call: TRBD1; v_call: TRBV7-9; j_call: TRBJ2-5; clone_size: .
cdr3_nt: TGTGCCAGCAGCCAACGGGATCCGCGCTCTGGAAACACCATATATTTT; cdr3_aa: CASSQRDPRSGNTIYF; d_call: .; v_call: TRBV7-6; j_call: TRBJ1-3; clone_size: many
cdr3_nt: TGTGCCAGCAGTTTATCAGGGGCGGCTAACTATGGCTACACCTTC; cdr3_aa: CASSLSGAANYGYTF; d_call: .; v_call: TRBV27; j_call: TRBJ1-2; clone_size: .
cdr3_nt: TGTGCCATCACTCTTACCACGGACAGGGCCTATGGCTACACCTTC; cdr3_aa: CAITLTTDRAYGYTF; d_call: TRBD1; v_call: TRBV10-3; j_call: TRBJ1-2; clone_size: .
cdr3_nt: TGTGCCAGCAGCCAAGAGGCAGTAGGCAGACACCTCAATCAGCCCCAGCATTTT; cdr3_aa: CASSQEAVGRHLNQPQHF; d_call: .; v_call: TRBV4-2; j_call: TRBJ1-5; clone_size: .
cdr3_nt: TGTGCCAGCAGCGCGGAGACGGTTTCACCCCTCCACTTT; cdr3_aa: CASSAETVSPLHF; d_call: .; v_call: TRBV7-3; j_call: TRBJ1-6; clone_size: .
cdr3_nt: TGTGCCAGCAGCTTAGGGGCAGGGGCCAACACTGAAGCTTTCTTT; cdr3_aa: CASSLGAGANTEAFF; d_call: .; v_call: TRBV7-2; j_call: TRBJ1-1; clone_size: few
cdr3_nt: TGTGCCAGCAGTTTAAAGCCCTACTCCTACGAGCAGTACTTC; cdr3_aa: CASSLKPYSYEQYF; d_call: .; v_call: TRBV27; j_call: TRBJ2-7; clone_size: .
cdr3_nt: TGTGCCTGGGCGAGGAACTCTGGAAACACCATATATTTT; cdr3_aa: CAWARNSGNTIYF; d_call: .; v_call: TRBV30; j_call: TRBJ1-3; clone_size: .
cdr3_nt: TGTGCCAGCAGCTTAGGGACTAGCGGGGGCGTATTGTCCACAGATACGCAGTATTTT; cdr3_aa: CASSLGTSGGVLSTDTQYF; d_call: TRBD2; v_call: TRBV7-9; j_call: TRBJ2-3; clone_size: .
cdr3_nt: TGTGCCAGCAGCTTGGCCGGAGGGTTGGAGACCCAGTACTTC; cdr3_aa: CASSLAGGLETQYF; d_call: .; v_call: TRBV5-4; j_call: TRBJ2-5; clone_size: .
cdr3_nt: TGTGCCAGCAGTGAAAGCGGGGGCTATGGCTACACCTTC; cdr3_aa: CASSESGGYGYTF; d_call: .; v_call: TRBV6-1; j_call: TRBJ1-2; clone_size: .
cdr3_nt: TGTGCCAGAAGCAATAACAGGGGGTGGTGTGGCTACACCTTC; cdr3_aa: CARSNNRGWCGYTF; d_call: TRBD1; v_call: TRBV5-3; j_call: TRBJ1-2; clone_size: .
cdr3_nt: TGTGCCAGCAGTTTTCGCGCCGGAGGGGGCGCTTCCTACGAGCAGTACTTC; cdr3_aa: CASSFRAGGGASYEQYF; d_call: .; v_call: TRBV27; j_call: TRBJ2-7; clone_size: .
cdr3_nt: TGTGCCAGCTCACCGGGGCAGCCCAGCTCTGGGGCCAACGTCCTGACTTTC; cdr3_aa: CASSPGQPSSGANVLTF; d_call: .; v_call: TRBV18; j_call: TRBJ2-6; clone_size: once
cdr3_nt: TGTGCCAGCAGCCCCAGCGCCTACGAGCAGTACTTC; cdr3_aa: CASSPSAYEQYF; d_call: .; v_call: TRBV11-2; j_call: TRBJ2-7; clone_size: .
cdr3_nt: TGTGCCAGTAGTGTGGCAGGGGCCTATGGCTACACCTTC; cdr3_aa: CASSVAGAYGYTF; d_call: .; v_call: TRBV19; j_call: TRBJ1-2; clone_size: .
cdr3_nt: TGTGCCAGCAGCAGGGACACTCGATCTGAAGCTTTCTTT; cdr3_aa: CASSRDTRSEAFF; d_call: .; v_call: TRBV6-6; j_call: TRBJ1-1; clone_size: .
cdr3_nt: TGTGCCAGCAGCCTCCCGGACAACACAGATACGCAGTATTTT; cdr3_aa: CASSLPDNTDTQYF; d_call: .; v_call: TRBV5-4; j_call: TRBJ2-3; clone_size: .
cdr3_nt: TGTGCCACCTACCCAGGGGGCAGGGACACTGAAGCTTTCTTT; cdr3_aa: CATYPGGRDTEAFF; d_call: TRBD1; v_call: TRBV10-3; j_call: TRBJ1-1; clone_size: .
cdr3_nt: TGTGCCAGCAGTCCCGACAGATCATCTGGAAACACCATATATTTT; cdr3_aa: CASSPDRSSGNTIYF; d_call: .; v_call: TRBV6-5; j_call: TRBJ1-3; clone_size: few
cdr3_nt: TGTGCCAGCAGACCGACAGGGGGTCGGGGCGAGCAGTACTTC; cdr3_aa: CASRPTGGRGEQYF; d_call: TRBD1; v_call: TRBV27; j_call: TRBJ2-7; clone_size: medium-sized
cdr3_nt: TGTGCCAGCAGTTTACATCTAGCGGAACTCACCTACGAGCAGTACTTC; cdr3_aa: CASSLHLAELTYEQYF; d_call: TRBD2; v_call: TRBV28; j_call: TRBJ2-7; clone_size: .
cdr3_nt: TGTGCCAGCTCACCACCGGAGGGGGCAAACTATGGCTACACCTTC; cdr3_aa: CASSPPEGANYGYTF; d_call: TRBD1; v_call: TRBV18; j_call: TRBJ1-2; clone_size: .
cdr3_nt: TGCGCCAGCAGTCCTAAAGGGACAGGGACGGTAGGCTACACCTTC; cdr3_aa: CASSPKGTGTVGYTF; d_call: TRBD1; v_call: TRBV10-2; j_call: TRBJ1-2; clone_size: .
cdr3_nt: TGTGCCAGCAGCGAGCGGGGGGCCCTCACAGATACGCAGTATTTT; cdr3_aa: CASSERGALTDTQYF; d_call: TRBD2; v_call: TRBV7-3; j_call: TRBJ2-3; clone_size: .
cdr3_nt: TGTGCCAGCAGCTACGTCTGGGACACAACCTACGAGCAGTACTTC; cdr3_aa: CASSYVWDTTYEQYF; d_call: .; v_call: TRBV7-9; j_call: TRBJ2-7; clone_size: .
cdr3_nt: TGTGCCAGCAGCTCCGCGGGGGGACCCTACAATGAGCAGTTCTTC; cdr3_aa: CASSSAGGPYNEQFF; d_call: TRBD2; v_call: TRBV7-2; j_call: TRBJ2-1; clone_size: .
cdr3_nt: TGTGCCAGCAGCTTAGAGGCGGGGGCTGGTACGCAGTATTTT; cdr3_aa: CASSLEAGAGTQYF; d_call: .; v_call: TRBV7-9; j_call: TRBJ2-3; clone_size: .
cdr3_nt: TGTGCCAGCAGCCTTAGAGGGGGCAATGAGCAGTTCTTC; cdr3_aa: CASSLRGGNEQFF; d_call: .; v_call: TRBV7-3; j_call: TRBJ2-1; clone_size: .
cdr3_nt: TGTGCCAGCAGTTTCCCCGGACAGGTGCCTTATCAGCCCCAGCATTTT; cdr3_aa: CASSFPGQVPYQPQHF; d_call: TRBD1; v_call: TRBV28; j_call: TRBJ1-5; clone_size: once